This T cell receptor (beta chain) comes out of a study of blood T cell repertoires in COVID-19. Germline lookup yields CDR1 SGHTS and CDR2 YDEGEE. Trimming at V came to 0 bases and at J to 3 bases, leaving 5 bases not matched to a gene. This CDR3 spans 15 amino acids. Per the original data handling: Reference gene primer amplification yielded estimated nucleated cell counts. Some clones are missing from TCRdb's copy, which holds only in-frame ones; the method was immunoSEQ multiplex PCR. V, J and clone size are taken as reported in that table, and D and trimming were inferred from the DNA itself. The table includes 150,000 or so clones, 70% to 80% detected once.

The sequence came from an elderly woman with active or convalescent COVID-19. The sequenced sample consisted of peripheral blood. The chain links TRBV5-8 to TRBJ2-7; 8 bases match TRBD1. The chain's CDR3 is CASSLGTGLFYEQYF. DNA for the CDR3: TGTGCCAGCAGCTTGGGGACAGGGCTTTTCTACGAGCAGTACTTC.